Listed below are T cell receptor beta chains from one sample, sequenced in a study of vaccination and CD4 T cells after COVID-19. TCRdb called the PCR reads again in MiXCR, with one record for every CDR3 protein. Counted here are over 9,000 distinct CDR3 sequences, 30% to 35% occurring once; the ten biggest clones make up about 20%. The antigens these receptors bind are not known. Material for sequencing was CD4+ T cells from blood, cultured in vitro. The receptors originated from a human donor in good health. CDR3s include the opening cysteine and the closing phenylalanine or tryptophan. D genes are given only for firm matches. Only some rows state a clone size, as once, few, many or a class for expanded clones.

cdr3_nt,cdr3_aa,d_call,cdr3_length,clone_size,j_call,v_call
TGTGCCAGCAGTTACGGGACTAGCGCCTACGAGCAGTACTTC,CASSYGTSAYEQYF,TRBD2,14,-,TRBJ2-7,TRBV6-2/TRBV6-3
TGTGCCAGCAGCCCGGGATTCCAGGTCGGGGAGCTGTTTTTT,CASSPGFQVGELFF,-,14,-,TRBJ2-2,TRBV7-2
TGCAGTGCTAGTGACGGGGACTCTGGAAACACCATATATTTT,CSASDGDSGNTIYF,-,14,medium-sized,TRBJ1-3,TRBV20-1
TGTGCCAGCAGCTTAGAGGGCGGGCAGCACCGCTCTGGGGCCAACGTCCTGACTTTC,CASSLEGGQHRSGANVLTF,-,19,once,TRBJ2-6,TRBV7-3
TGCAGTGCTAGGCAGCGGGTGCTCTCCTACGAGCAGTACTTC,CSARQRVLSYEQYF,-,14,few,TRBJ2-7,TRBV20-1
TGTGCCACCACAAATAGCAATCAGCCCCAGCATTTT,CATTNSNQPQHF,-,12,medium-sized,TRBJ1-5,TRBV24-1
TGTGCCAGCAGTTGGACAACCGGTAGCAGTGGGGCCAACGTCCTGACTTTC,CASSWTTGSSGANVLTF,-,17,-,TRBJ2-6,TRBV6-5
TGTGCCAGCAGTCTGGGACTAGCGGGAGTATCGGACGCCGCAGTCAGCTCCTACAATGAGCAGTTCTTC,CASSLGLAGVSDAAVSSYNEQFF,TRBD2,23,once,TRBJ2-1,TRBV12-3/TRBV12-4
TGTGCCAGCAGCTTAGCCGGAGCGACAAGCTCCTACAATGAGCAGTTCTTC,CASSLAGATSSYNEQFF,-,17,-,TRBJ2-1,TRBV7-8
TGTGCCAGCAGCTTAGTTCGGACAGGGAGCTCCTACGAGCAGTACTTC,CASSLVRTGSSYEQYF,TRBD1,16,-,TRBJ2-7,TRBV7-9
TGTGCCAGTAGTGTTCGCTTTCGACAGCCGAACACTGAAGCTTTCTTT,CASSVRFRQPNTEAFF,-,16,few,TRBJ1-1,TRBV19
TGCGCCAGCAGCTTGACCGCAGAGACCCAGTACTTC,CASSLTAETQYF,-,12,few,TRBJ2-5,TRBV5-1
TGTGCCACTCAGGGACAGGGCTACGAGCAGTACTTC,CATQGQGYEQYF,TRBD1,12,few,TRBJ2-7,TRBV10-3
TGTGCCAGCAGTTACCCGATGGACAGCCAGCCCCAGCATTTT,CASSYPMDSQPQHF,-,14,few,TRBJ1-5,TRBV6-2/TRBV6-3
TGCAGTGCTAGAGATAGGAAGAAGTCCTACGAGCAGTACTTC,CSARDRKKSYEQYF,-,14,-,TRBJ2-7,TRBV20-1
TGTGCCACCAGCAGGGCCGGGATTAACTATGGCTACACCTTC,CATSRAGINYGYTF,-,14,few,TRBJ1-2,TRBV15
TGCAGCGCTCGGACAGGGGGGAGGAATGGCTACACCTTC,CSARTGGRNGYTF,TRBD1,13,-,TRBJ1-2,TRBV29-1
TGTGCCACTAGTAGTGGGGGACACTCTGGAAACACCATATATTTT,CATSSGGHSGNTIYF,-,15,-,TRBJ1-3,TRBV19
TGTGCCAGCTCACCTCAGACGGATACGCAGTATTTT,CASSPQTDTQYF,-,12,-,TRBJ2-3,TRBV18
TGTGCCAGCAACGGGGAGCGGGATGGCACCGGGGAGCTGTTTTTT,CASNGERDGTGELFF,TRBD2,15,few,TRBJ2-2,TRBV7-8
TGCGCCAGCACCCGTGGCGTCCCGAGCACAGATACGCAGTATTTT,CASTRGVPSTDTQYF,-,15,few,TRBJ2-3,TRBV5-1
TGTGCCAGCAGTTTAACAGGGGATGATACGCAGTATTTT,CASSLTGDDTQYF,TRBD1,13,once,TRBJ2-3,TRBV28
TGTGCCAGCAGCTTAGTGGGGGTACGCTCCTACAATGAGCAGTTCTTC,CASSLVGVRSYNEQFF,-,16,-,TRBJ2-1,TRBV7-9
TGCAGTGCTTCTCCAGGGGCCTACGAGCAGTACTTC,CSASPGAYEQYF,-,12,few,TRBJ2-7,TRBV20-1
TGTGCCTGGAGTCACACGCAGGGTGACACTGAAGCTTTCTTT,CAWSHTQGDTEAFF,-,14,once,TRBJ1-1,TRBV30
TGTGCCAGCAGTTTTGGGACAGTTTTTTACGAGCAGTACTTC,CASSFGTVFYEQYF,TRBD1,14,few,TRBJ2-7,TRBV6-2/TRBV6-3